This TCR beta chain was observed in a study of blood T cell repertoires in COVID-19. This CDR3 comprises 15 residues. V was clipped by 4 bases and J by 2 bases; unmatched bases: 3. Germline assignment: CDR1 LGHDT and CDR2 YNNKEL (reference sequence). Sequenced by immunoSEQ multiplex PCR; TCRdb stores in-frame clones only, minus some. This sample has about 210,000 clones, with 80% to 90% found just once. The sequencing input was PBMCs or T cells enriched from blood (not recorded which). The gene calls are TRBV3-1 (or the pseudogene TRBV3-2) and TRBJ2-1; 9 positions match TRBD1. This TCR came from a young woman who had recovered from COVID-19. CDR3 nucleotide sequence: TGTGCCAGCAGCCCCCGACAGGGGGCCTACAATGAGCAGTTCTTC. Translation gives CASSPRQGAYNEQFF.